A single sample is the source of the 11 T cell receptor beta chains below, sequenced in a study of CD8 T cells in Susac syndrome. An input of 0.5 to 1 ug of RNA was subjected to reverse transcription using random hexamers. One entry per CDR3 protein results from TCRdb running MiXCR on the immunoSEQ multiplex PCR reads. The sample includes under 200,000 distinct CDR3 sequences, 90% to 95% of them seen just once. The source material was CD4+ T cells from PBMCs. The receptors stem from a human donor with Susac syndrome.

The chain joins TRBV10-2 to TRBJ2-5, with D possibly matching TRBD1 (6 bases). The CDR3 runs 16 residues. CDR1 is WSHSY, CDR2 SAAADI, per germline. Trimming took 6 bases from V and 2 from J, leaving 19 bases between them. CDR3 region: CASSRLQGWTQETQYF. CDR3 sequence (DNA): TGCGCCAGCAGCCGCCTACAGGGTTGGACTCAAGAGACCCAGTACTTC.

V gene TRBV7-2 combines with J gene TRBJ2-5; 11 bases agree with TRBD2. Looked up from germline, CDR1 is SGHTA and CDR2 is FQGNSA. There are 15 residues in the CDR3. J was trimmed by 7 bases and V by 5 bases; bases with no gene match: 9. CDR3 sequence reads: CASSEGTSGPGTQYF. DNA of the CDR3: TGTGCCAGCAGCGAGGGGACTAGCGGCCCTGGGACCCAGTACTTC.

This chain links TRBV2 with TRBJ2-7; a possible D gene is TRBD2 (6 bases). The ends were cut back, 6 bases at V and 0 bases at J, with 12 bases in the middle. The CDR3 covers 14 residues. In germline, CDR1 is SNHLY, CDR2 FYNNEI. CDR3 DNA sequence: TGTGCCAGCAGGGGGGGATTAAGCTCCTACGAGCAGTACTTC. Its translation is CASRGGLSSYEQYF.

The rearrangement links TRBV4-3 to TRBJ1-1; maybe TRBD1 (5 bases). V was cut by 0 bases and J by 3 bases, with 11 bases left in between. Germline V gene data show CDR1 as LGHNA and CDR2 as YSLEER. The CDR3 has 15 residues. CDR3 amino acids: CASSQEAGLYTEAFF. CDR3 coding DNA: TGCGCCAGCAGCCAAGAGGCAGGGTTGTACACTGAAGCTTTCTTT.

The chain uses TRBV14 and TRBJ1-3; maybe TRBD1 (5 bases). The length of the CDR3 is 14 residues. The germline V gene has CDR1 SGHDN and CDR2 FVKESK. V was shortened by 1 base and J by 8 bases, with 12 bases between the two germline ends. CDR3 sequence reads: CASSQVTGGDTIYF. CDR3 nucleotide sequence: TGTGCCAGCAGCCAAGTGACCGGGGGAGACACCATATATTTT.

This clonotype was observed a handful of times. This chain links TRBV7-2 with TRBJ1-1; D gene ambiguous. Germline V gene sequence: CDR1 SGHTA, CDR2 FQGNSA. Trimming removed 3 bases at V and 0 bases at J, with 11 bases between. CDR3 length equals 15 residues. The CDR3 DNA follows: TGTGCCAGCAGCTTGGATAGGGCCCTGAACACTGAAGCTTTCTTT. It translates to CASSLDRALNTEAFF.

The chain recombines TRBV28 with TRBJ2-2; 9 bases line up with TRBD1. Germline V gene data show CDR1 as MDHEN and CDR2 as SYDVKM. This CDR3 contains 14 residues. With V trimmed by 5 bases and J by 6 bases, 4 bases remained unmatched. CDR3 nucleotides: TGTGCCAGCAGTAGGACAGGGGTGGCCGGGGAGCTGTTTTTT. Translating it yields CASSRTGVAGELFF.

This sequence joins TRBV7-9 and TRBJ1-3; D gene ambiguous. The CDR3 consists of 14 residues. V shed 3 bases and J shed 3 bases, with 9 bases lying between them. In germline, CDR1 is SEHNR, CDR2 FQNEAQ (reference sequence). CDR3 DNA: TGTGCCAGCAGCTTCTCGACCGGTGGAAACACCATATATTTT. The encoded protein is CASSFSTGGNTIYF.

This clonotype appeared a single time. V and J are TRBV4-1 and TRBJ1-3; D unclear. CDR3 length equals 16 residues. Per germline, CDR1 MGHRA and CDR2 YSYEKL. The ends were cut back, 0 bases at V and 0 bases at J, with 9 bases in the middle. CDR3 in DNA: TGCGCCAGCAGCCAAGATGGTCATGTCTCTGGAAACACCATATATTTT. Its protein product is CASSQDGHVSGNTIYF.

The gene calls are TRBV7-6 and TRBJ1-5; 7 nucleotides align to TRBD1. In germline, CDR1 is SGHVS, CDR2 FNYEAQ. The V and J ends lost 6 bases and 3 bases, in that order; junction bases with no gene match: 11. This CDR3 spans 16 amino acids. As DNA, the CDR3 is TGTGCCAGCAGTTATAGTTGGGGACAGTACAATCAGCCCCAGCATTTT. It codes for CASSYSWGQYNQPQHF.

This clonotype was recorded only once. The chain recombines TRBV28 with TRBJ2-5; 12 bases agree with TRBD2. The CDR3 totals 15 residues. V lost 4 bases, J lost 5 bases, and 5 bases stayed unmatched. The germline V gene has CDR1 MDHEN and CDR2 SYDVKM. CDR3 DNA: TGTGCCAGCAGTTCTAGCGGGGGGGCCCGGGAGACCCAGTACTTC. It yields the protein CASSSSGGARETQYF. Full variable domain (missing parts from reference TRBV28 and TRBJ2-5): DVKVTQSSRYLVKRTGEKVFLECVQDMDHENMFWYRQDPGLGLRLIYFSYDVKMKEKGDIPEGYSVSREKKERFSLILESASTNQTSMYLCASSSSGGARETQYFGPGTRLLVL.